The sequence of this T cell receptor beta chain was determined in a study of blood T cell repertoires in COVID-19. Across the study: Material from acute and convalescent COVID-19 was sourced from the United States, Italy and Spain. In each case, the material was cDNA or gDNA derived from T cells, B-cell-depleted T cells, or PBMCs.

Patients from Seattle were sampled longitudinally, starting during active infection. This clone was counted a few times. Looked up from germline, CDR1 is LNHDA and CDR2 is SQIVND (reference sequence). CDR3 size: 11 residues. Trimming removed 11 bases at V and 2 bases at J, with 6 bases between. Under the authors' procedure: For nucleated cells, counts were estimated from reference gene primer amplification. Data came from immunoSEQ multiplex PCR; TCRdb stores just in-frame clones and leaves some out. D and trimming were read from the DNA, whereas the V and J calls and clone size are those reported in that table. The sample yields 200,000 to 300,000 clones, around 86% seen once.

The sequence derives from a woman in her sixties with COVID-19, enrolled during active disease. The genes are TRBV19 and TRBJ1-4; no definite D call. Sample: peripheral blood. The CDR3 DNA follows: TGTGCCGGTGGCACTAATGAAAAACTGTTTTTT. Translation gives CAGGTNEKLFF.